This T cell receptor beta chain was sequenced during a study of OX40 agonist ivuxolimab in advanced cancers. The overall study: Every 2 weeks, patients received ivuxolimab intravenously, dosed at 0.01 to 10 mg/kg. Prior therapy, whether anti-PD-1, anti-PD-L1 or anti-CTLA-4, was allowed, and 40% had some. The mean age was approximately 60 years, ranging from about 20 to 90, with around four fifths of participants male.

Clones were sequenced by immunoSEQ multiplex PCR, and TCRdb holds only the in-frame ones, with some missing. The repertoire consists of 30,000 to 40,000 clones, with nearly 85% occurring once and the leading ten covering roughly 20%. The input for sequencing was CD4+ or CD8+ T cells sorted from blood, taken in a trial of the OX40 agonist ivuxolimab. The source is an adult with an advanced solid tumor such as melanoma, head and neck, liver or kidney cancer.

This chain's CDR3 is CASSLQGSTDTQYF. In DNA form, the CDR3 reads TGTGCCAGCAGCCTACAAGGTAGCACAGATACGCAGTATTTT. V is TRBV11-3 and J is TRBJ2-3; D remains ambiguous. V dropped 5 bases and J dropped 0 bases, with 9 bases sitting between them. The CDR3 totals 14 residues. Germline CDR1 reads SGHNT; CDR2 reads YENEEA.